Listed below are T cell receptor beta chains from one sample, sequenced in a study of blood T cells in healthy people across ages. TCRdb re-derived calls from the 5' RACE reads in MiXCR, one entry per CDR3 protein. The sample yields around 1.5 million distinct CDR3 sequences, approximately 42% seen once. The sample consisted of blood. The receptors stem from a woman aged 18-30 years in good health. The CDR3 runs from the conserved cysteine through the conserved F or W. Fields, in order: CDR3 DNA, CDR3 protein, J gene, V gene, D gene, clone size. D genes are given only for firm matches. Clone size is not always given. Where it is, it says once, few, many or a class for expanded clones.

TGTGCCACCAGCAGAGAAGGTGGACCCAACTATGGCTACACCTTC,CATSREGGPNYGYTF,TRBJ1-2,TRBV15,NA,NA
TGCAGCGTAGGGGACACCCTGAACACCGGGGAGCTGTTTTTT,CSVGDTLNTGELFF,TRBJ2-2,TRBV29-1,NA,once
TGTGCCAGCAGTTTACGGCAGGGCGGCAATGAGCAGTACTTC,CASSLRQGGNEQYF,TRBJ2-7,TRBV12-3/TRBV12-4,NA,few
TGCAGCGTTAGACCCTGGTGGGCTAGCGGGCGTTACAATGAGCAGTTCTTC,CSVRPWWASGRYNEQFF,TRBJ2-1,TRBV29-1,TRBD2,NA
TGCAGTGCTTTAGCGGGAGTTGAGCAGTTCTTC,CSALAGVEQFF,TRBJ2-1,TRBV20-1,TRBD2,few
TGTGCCAGCAGCCCACAGACAGGGTTCCCCACAGATACGCAGTATTTT,CASSPQTGFPTDTQYF,TRBJ2-3,TRBV7-2,TRBD1,few
TGTGCCAGCAGTTTTGGGGCCCCCCCAGATACGCAGTATTTT,CASSFGAPPDTQYF,TRBJ2-3,TRBV28,NA,NA
TGTGCCAGCAGCTCTAACAGGGGGCGAGGCACTGAAGCTTTCTTT,CASSSNRGRGTEAFF,TRBJ1-1,TRBV7-2,TRBD1,NA
TGTGCCACCCACCGAGGGGTAAGCTACGAGCAGTACTTC,CATHRGVSYEQYF,TRBJ2-7,TRBV6-5,NA,NA
TGTGCCAGCAGTGAGGCCTCTTCCCACACAGATACGCAGTATTTT,CASSEASSHTDTQYF,TRBJ2-3,TRBV25-1,NA,NA
TGTGCCAGCAGTCTCCCGGCAGGGGAGAATGGCTACACCTTC,CASSLPAGENGYTF,TRBJ1-2,TRBV28,NA,NA
TGCGCCAGCAGCTCAGGGACAGGTTTCTACGAGCAGTACTTC,CASSSGTGFYEQYF,TRBJ2-7,TRBV5-1,TRBD1,many
TGTGCCAGCAGTACTACAGGGTTCGAGCAGTACTTC,CASSTTGFEQYF,TRBJ2-7,TRBV28,NA,few
TGTGCCAGCAGTTACTCTCAAGTCCCCGTCGATGAGCAGTTCTTC,CASSYSQVPVDEQFF,TRBJ2-1,TRBV6-5,NA,NA
TGTGCCAGCAGCTCGGGGAGTTACATTCAGTACTTC,CASSSGSYIQYF,TRBJ2-4,TRBV7-2,NA,few
TGTGCCTGCCAGGGGGTAGGTGAAAAACTGTTTTTT,CACQGVGEKLFF,TRBJ1-4,TRBV30,TRBD1,NA
TGTGCCAACCCGACAGGGAACACTGGAGCTTTCTTT,CANPTGNTGAFF,TRBJ1-1,TRBV10-3,TRBD1,NA
TGTGCCAGCAGCCATCCCCCGGGACAGGCTAACTACGAGCAGTACTTC,CASSHPPGQANYEQYF,TRBJ2-7,TRBV6-2/TRBV6-3,TRBD1,NA
TGCAGTGCTAGAGTTCCCCTGGTTCCGGAGCAGTACTTC,CSARVPLVPEQYF,TRBJ2-5,TRBV20-1,NA,few
TGTGCCAGCACCCAGGGCTACGAGCAGTACTTC,CASTQGYEQYF,TRBJ2-7,TRBV7-9,NA,many
TGCAGTGCTAGATTGCCTAGCTGGTACCAAGAGACCCAGTACTTC,CSARLPSWYQETQYF,TRBJ2-5,TRBV20-1,NA,NA
TGTGCCAGCAGCTTAGCGTTATCCGCCAATGGCTACACCTTC,CASSLALSANGYTF,TRBJ1-2,TRBV7-9,NA,NA
TGTGCCAGCAGTTCGCTAAAGGGGCTACAAGAGACCCAGTACTTC,CASSSLKGLQETQYF,TRBJ2-5,TRBV6-2/TRBV6-3,NA,NA
TGTGCCAGCAGCGCCTGGTCGTCGGGACTAGCGGGAGAGTATGAGCAGTTCTTC,CASSAWSSGLAGEYEQFF,TRBJ2-1,TRBV3-1,TRBD2,NA
TGTGCCACCAGTGACGGCGCTCTGGGCACAGATACGCAGTATTTT,CATSDGALGTDTQYF,TRBJ2-3,TRBV24-1,NA,NA
TGTGCCTGGAGTCCGGGGGAGACCCAGTACTTC,CAWSPGETQYF,TRBJ2-5,TRBV30,NA,NA
TGTGCCAGCAGCCAAGATCTGCTAGCGGGGGTGGACTCCTACGAGCAGTACTTC,CASSQDLLAGVDSYEQYF,TRBJ2-7,TRBV4-2,TRBD2,NA
TGTGCCAGCAGCTCCTGGACAGGCACAGATACGCAGTATTTT,CASSSWTGTDTQYF,TRBJ2-3,TRBV9,NA,few
TGTGCCAGCAGCTTATCGGGGAGGCTCCCCCGGAATGAGCAGTTCTTC,CASSLSGRLPRNEQFF,TRBJ2-1,TRBV7-2,NA,few
TGTGCCAGCAGCCAAGGATCGGGGAAGAGCTCCTACAATGAGCAGTTCTTC,CASSQGSGKSSYNEQFF,TRBJ2-1,TRBV4-2,NA,NA
TGCAGCGTTGAAGATGAGGGACAGCAAGAGACCCAGTTCTTC,CSVEDEGQQETQFF,TRBJ2-1,TRBV29-1,TRBD1,NA
TGTGCCAGCAGCCAATCTTCGGGGGGGCAAACCTACAATGAGCAGTTCTTC,CASSQSSGGQTYNEQFF,TRBJ2-1,TRBV3-1,TRBD2,once
TGTGCCAGCAACGTGCGGCCCAACACCGGGGAGCTGTTTTTT,CASNVRPNTGELFF,TRBJ2-2,TRBV12-3/TRBV12-4,NA,NA
TGTGCCAGCAGCCAGAATAGCGGGAGGGTTGAGCAGTTCTTC,CASSQNSGRVEQFF,TRBJ2-1,TRBV11-2,TRBD2,NA
TGCAGTGCTCAAGGGGGAGCTGGCAACTCCTACGAGCAGTACTTC,CSAQGGAGNSYEQYF,TRBJ2-7,TRBV20-1,NA,few
TGTGCCAGCAGTGTGGCACGGCAGAACAATCAGCCCCAGCATTTT,CASSVARQNNQPQHF,TRBJ1-5,TRBV6-1,NA,few
TGCGCCAGCAGCCACTTACAGGGGGCGTTCTACGAGCAGTACTTC,CASSHLQGAFYEQYF,TRBJ2-7,TRBV4-1,TRBD1,many
TGTGCCAGCAGTTACACCTGGGACAGGGCCTACGAGCAGTACTTC,CASSYTWDRAYEQYF,TRBJ2-7,TRBV6-6,TRBD1,NA
TGTGCCAGCAGTCTACACCACGGGGTCACAGATACGCAGTATTTT,CASSLHHGVTDTQYF,TRBJ2-3,TRBV12-3/TRBV12-4,NA,once
TGTGCCAGCAGCCGGGGACAGTCTTGGAATGAGCAGTTCTTC,CASSRGQSWNEQFF,TRBJ2-1,TRBV6-5,TRBD1,few
TGTGCTAGCAGCTTAGTCTGGCGAGCGGGGGGTCATGTTGAGCAGTTCTTC,CASSLVWRAGGHVEQFF,TRBJ2-1,TRBV7-7,TRBD2,few